A selection of T cell receptor beta chains follows, all from one sample in a study of cytomegalovirus exposure and HLA in healthy donors. Here immunoSEQ multiplex PCR was the method, and the copy in TCRdb shows in-frame clones only, minus some. Of around 180,000 clones listed, 80% were seen once; the top ten hold 5% to 7%. Sequencing was performed on PBMCs. All receptors derive from a man between 35 and 55 years old in good health and CMV-seronegative. CDR3s include the opening cysteine and the closing phenylalanine or tryptophan. The D gene is left open where the match is weak. The size field is filled for only some rows; it gives once, few, many or a size class.

d_call	v_call	j_call	clone_size	cdr3_nt	cdr3_aa
NA	TRBV5-4	TRBJ1-1	NA	TGTGCCAGCAGCCTTGCGGGCACACTGAACACTGAAGCTTTCTTT	CASSLAGTLNTEAFF
TRBD2	TRBV4-3	TRBJ2-2	NA	TGCGCCAGCAGCCAAGGAGGGGCTAGCGGGGGCCGCACCGGGGAGCTGTTTTTT	CASSQGGASGGRTGELFF
TRBD2	TRBV11-2	TRBJ2-3	NA	TGTGCCAGCAGCCTCTTTCGGGGGGGCACAGATACGCAGTATTTT	CASSLFRGGTDTQYF
NA	TRBV5-4	TRBJ2-4	few	TGTGCCACCGCAGACTTTGGAAACATTCAGTACTTC	CATADFGNIQYF
TRBD1	TRBV5-4	TRBJ2-7	once	TGTGCCAGCAGCCTAGGGGGCCCCTACGAGCAGTACTTC	CASSLGGPYEQYF
NA	TRBV7-9	TRBJ2-5	NA	TGTGCCAGCAGCTTAAAGGGGACTGTCTACCAAGAGACCCAGTACTTC	CASSLKGTVYQETQYF
NA	TRBV2	TRBJ1-2	NA	TGTGCCAGCAGGGACTCGGGGGGAGGCTATGGCTACACCTTC	CASRDSGGGYGYTF
NA	TRBV9	TRBJ1-1	NA	TGTGCCAGTTCTCGATACGTCGGCACTGAAGCTTTCTTT	CASSRYVGTEAFF
NA	TRBV30	TRBJ2-5	NA	TGTGCCTGGAGTCTGAGGACCCAGTACTTC	CAWSLRTQYF
NA	TRBV4-3	TRBJ2-4	NA	TGCGCCAGCAGCCCAACGGGGTTAGGGTCGGACCTGGCCAAAAACATTCAGTACTTC	CASSPTGLGSDLAKNIQYF
NA	TRBV7-9	TRBJ2-1	few	TGTGCCAGCAGCTTAGCGGCGGGGAGCTCCTACAATGAGCAGTTCTTC	CASSLAAGSSYNEQFF
NA	TRBV4-3	TRBJ2-7	NA	TGCGCCAGCAGCCAATCTCGGACTGGAATTGGGGAGCAGTACTTC	CASSQSRTGIGEQYF
TRBD2	TRBV7-8	TRBJ2-7	NA	TGTGCCAGCAGCTTAAGGGAGGGGCAGTACTTC	CASSLREGQYF
NA	TRBV5-5	TRBJ2-1	NA	TGTGCCAGCAGCGCCGGACAGTCAATCATCAATGAGCAGTTCTTC	CASSAGQSIINEQFF
TRBD2	TRBV28	TRBJ2-1	NA	TGTGCCAGCACCGAATTGGGGGCTAGCGGGAGGGATCCTGAGCAGTTCTTC	CASTELGASGRDPEQFF
TRBD1	TRBV7-2	TRBJ2-6	NA	TGTGCCAGCAGATCCCCGGGACAGAGAGGCTCTGGGGCCAACGTCCTGACTTTC	CASRSPGQRGSGANVLTF
TRBD2	TRBV5-1	TRBJ2-5	NA	TGCGCCAGCAGCACACCAGCGGGGGGCGTTGAGACCCAGTACTTC	CASSTPAGGVETQYF
TRBD2	TRBV30	TRBJ2-2	NA	TGTGCCTGGGACCGGGGTCTAACGGGAGGGAACACCGGGGAGCTGTTTTTT	CAWDRGLTGGNTGELFF